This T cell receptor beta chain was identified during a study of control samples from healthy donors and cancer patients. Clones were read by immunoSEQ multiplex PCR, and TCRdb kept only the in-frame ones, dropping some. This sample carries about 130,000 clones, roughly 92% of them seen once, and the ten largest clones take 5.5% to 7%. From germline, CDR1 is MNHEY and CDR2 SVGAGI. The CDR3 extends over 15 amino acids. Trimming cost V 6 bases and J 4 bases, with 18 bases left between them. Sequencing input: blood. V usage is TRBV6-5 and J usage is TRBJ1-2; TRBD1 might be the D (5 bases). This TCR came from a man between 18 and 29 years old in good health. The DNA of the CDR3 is TGTGCCAGCAGAACCAGGGATTCCCAACGCTATGGCTACACCTTC. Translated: CASRTRDSQRYGYTF.